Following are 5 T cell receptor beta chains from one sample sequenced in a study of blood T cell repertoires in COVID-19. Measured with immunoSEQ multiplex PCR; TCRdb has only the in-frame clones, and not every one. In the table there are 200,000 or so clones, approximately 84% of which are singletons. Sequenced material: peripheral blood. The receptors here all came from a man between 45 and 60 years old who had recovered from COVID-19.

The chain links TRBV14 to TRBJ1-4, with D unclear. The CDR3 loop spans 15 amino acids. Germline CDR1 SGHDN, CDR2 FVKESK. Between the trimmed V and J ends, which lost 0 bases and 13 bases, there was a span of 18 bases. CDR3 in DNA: TGTGCCAGCAGCCAAGAGTGGCCGGGTCGGAATCGACTGTTTTTT. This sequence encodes CASSQEWPGRNRLFF.

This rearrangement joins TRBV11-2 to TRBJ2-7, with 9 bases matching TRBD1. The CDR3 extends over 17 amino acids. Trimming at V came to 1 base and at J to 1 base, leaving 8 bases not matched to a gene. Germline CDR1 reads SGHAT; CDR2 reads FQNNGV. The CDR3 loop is CASSLGYRDRASYEQYF. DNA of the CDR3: TGTGCCAGCAGCTTAGGCTACCGGGACAGGGCTTCCTACGAGCAGTACTTC.

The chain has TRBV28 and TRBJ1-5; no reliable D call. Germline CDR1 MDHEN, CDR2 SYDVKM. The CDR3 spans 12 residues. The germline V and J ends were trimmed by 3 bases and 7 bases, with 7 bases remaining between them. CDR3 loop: CASSLAGQPQHF. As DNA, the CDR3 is TGTGCCAGCAGTTTGGCTGGCCAGCCCCAGCATTTT.

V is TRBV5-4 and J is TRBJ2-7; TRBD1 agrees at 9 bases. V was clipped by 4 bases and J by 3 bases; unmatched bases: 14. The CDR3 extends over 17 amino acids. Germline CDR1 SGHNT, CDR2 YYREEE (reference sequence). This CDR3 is CASSLRQGVRTDYEQYF. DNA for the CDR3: TGTGCCAGCAGCCTTAGACAGGGGGTTCGGACGGACTACGAGCAGTACTTC.

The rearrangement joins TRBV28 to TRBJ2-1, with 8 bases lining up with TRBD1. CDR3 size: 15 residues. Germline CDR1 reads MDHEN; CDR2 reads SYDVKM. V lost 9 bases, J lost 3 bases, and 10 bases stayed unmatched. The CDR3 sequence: CASTIGTGVYNEQFF. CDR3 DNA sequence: TGTGCCAGTACCATTGGGACAGGTGTCTACAATGAGCAGTTCTTC.